The 18 T cell receptor beta chains listed next were all sequenced from one sample in a study of beta chain features in type 1 diabetes (dated by TCRdb to 2016 to 2019). To prepare the library, the immunoSEQ multiplex PCR assay was applied. All of the isolated RNA was reverse transcribed with the High Capacity cDNA Reverse Transcription Kit, so expressed TCRB transcripts were sequenced. The immuneACCESS repertoire file appears here via TCRdb, limited to in-frame rearrangements. These files lack a portion of the clones; in checked studies, under half of the deficit traces to unresolved V genes, and the cause of the others is not known. Across this sample there are around 150,000 clones, with about 63% seen only once. Approximately 0.09% of the sample is held by the ten biggest clonotypes. No antigen has been identified for these receptors. The paper's findings and limits, for the study overall: In all four CD4+ subsets, TCRB CDR3 length was moderately but significantly shorter in type 1 diabetes patients.

Sequenced sample: naive CD4+ T cells from blood. Sample cell subset or site, as interpreted from the label and publication: true naive CD4+ T cells. The receptors come from a man between 25 and 39 years old with type 1 diabetes.

V and J are TRBV29-1 and TRBJ2-1; 8 bases line up with TRBD1. Unmatched junction bases numbered 8, after V lost 1 base and J lost 0 bases. The CDR3 is 17 residues long. Germline assignment: CDR1 SQVTM and CDR2 ANQGSEA. The CDR3 reads CSVEGQGRSSSYNEQFF. CDR3 DNA: TGCAGCGTTGAAGGACAGGGGCGTTCAAGCTCCTACAATGAGCAGTTCTTC.

In its sample, this clone was seen a few times. J is TRBJ2-1 and V is TRBV10-3, with 12 bases fitting TRBD2. V dropped 10 bases and J dropped 8; count of bases not matched to a gene: 12. CDR1 is ENHRY, CDR2 SYGVKD, per germline. This CDR3 has 15 residues. In DNA form, the CDR3 reads TGTGCCACCGGGAGGTGGACTAGCGGGGACCATGAGCAGTTCTTC. Protein sequence: CATGRWTSGDHEQFF.

The chain recombines TRBV4-3 with TRBJ1-2, with 8 bases aligning to TRBD1. The CDR3 has 15 residues. V lost 3 bases, J lost 4 bases, and 7 bases stayed unmatched. Per the germline V gene, CDR1 is LGHNA and CDR2 is YSLEER. The CDR3 DNA sequence: TGCGCCAGCAGCCAGGCGACAGGGGTGGGCTATGGCTACACCTTC. It specifies CASSQATGVGYGYTF.

The chain employs TRBV6-5 and TRBJ2-7; D unclear. V was clipped by 0 bases and J by 4 bases, with 13 bases between them. CDR3 length: 15 residues. Germline values: CDR1 MNHEY, CDR2 SVGAGI. CDR3: CASSYSMSRGYEQYF. The CDR3 DNA reads as TGTGCCAGCAGTTACTCGATGTCACGCGGTTACGAGCAGTACTTC.

The chain uses TRBV29-1 and TRBJ1-2, with 9 bases fitting TRBD1. J lost 8 bases, V lost 7 bases, and 5 bases had no gene match. Looked up from germline, CDR1 is SQVTM and CDR2 is ANQGSEA. CDR3 length equals 11 residues. CDR3 sequence (DNA): TGCAGCGCCAGGACAGGGGACGGCTACACCTTC. This codes for CSARTGDGYTF.

This chain joins TRBV18 and TRBJ2-5; D gene unclear. Germline lookup yields CDR1 KGHSH and CDR2 LQKENI. Trimming removed 2 bases at V and 3 bases at J, with 7 bases between. There are 13 residues in the CDR3. The CDR3 bases are TGTGCCAGCTCACCAGGATCCAAAGAGACCCAGTACTTC. Residues: CASSPGSKETQYF.

The chain combines TRBV30 with TRBJ1-1; D possibly corresponds to TRBD1 (6 bases). Germline CDR1 reads GTSNPN; CDR2 reads SVGIG (reference sequence). Trimming cost V 3 bases and J 3 bases, with 11 bases left between them. This CDR3 region has 13 residues. The CDR3 nucleotides are TGTGCCTGGAGGGCCCAGGGGTACACTGAAGCTTTCTTT. Translation: CAWRAQGYTEAFF.

The chain employs TRBV9 and TRBJ1-2, with 7 bases lining up with TRBD1. CDR3 length equals 14 residues. Trimming took 2 bases from V and 2 from J; bases not matched to a gene: 3. The germline CDR1 and CDR2 sequences are SGDLS and YYNGEE. The chain's CDR3 is CASSVLGGNYGYTF. CDR3 sequence (DNA): TGTGCCAGCAGCGTCCTAGGGGGCAACTATGGCTACACCTTC.

This rearrangement joins TRBV23-1 to TRBJ2-3, with D tentatively TRBD1 (6 bases). TRBV23-1 is an ORF, and what it does is uncertain. The CDR3 has 16 amino acids. The V gene lost 0 bases and the J gene lost 3 bases, with 13 bases spanning the gap. The CDR3 DNA reads TGCGCCAGCAGTCAATCCCCAGGGGAATGGACAGATACGCAGTATTTT. This codes for CASSQSPGEWTDTQYF.

The chain recombines TRBV7-2 with TRBJ2-5; 7 bases match TRBD2. Germline-derived CDR1 and CDR2 are SGHTA and FQGNSA. Trimming cost V 5 bases and J 5 bases; bases outside gene matches: 5. The CDR3 extends over 13 amino acids. CDR3 in amino acids: CASSAGEGETQYF. CDR3 in DNA: TGTGCCAGCAGCGCGGGGGAGGGGGAGACCCAGTACTTC. The full variable domain, in which reference TRBV7-2 and TRBJ2-5 provide the parts outside the CDR3, is GAGVSQSPSNKVTEKGKDVELRCDPISGHTALYWYRQSLGQGLEFLIYFQGNSAPDKSGLPSDRFSAERTGGSVSTLTIQRTQQEDSAVYLCASSAGEGETQYFGPGTRLLVL.

A few counts support this clone. The chain carries TRBV7-2 and TRBJ2-1; 7 bases are shared with TRBD1. Germline CDR1 reads SGHTA; CDR2 reads FQGNSA. The CDR3 is made up of 18 amino acids. The V gene end was trimmed by 0 bases and the J gene end by 3 bases; junction bases not matched to a gene: 11. The chain's CDR3 is CASSLAGQSATFYNEQFF. CDR3 bases: TGTGCCAGCAGCTTAGCGGGACAGAGCGCCACCTTCTACAATGAGCAGTTCTTC. The whole variable domain, filled in from reference TRBV7-2 and TRBJ2-1, reads GAGVSQSPSNKVTEKGKDVELRCDPISGHTALYWYRQSLGQGLEFLIYFQGNSAPDKSGLPSDRFSAERTGGSVSTLTIQRTQQEDSAVYLCASSLAGQSATFYNEQFFGPGTRLTVL.

In its sample, this clone was seen a few times. This chain joins TRBV15 and TRBJ1-5; 8 bases match TRBD1. Trimming removed 5 bases from V and 5 bases from J; junction bases left unmatched: 11. The CDR3 sequence is 16 residues long. The germline V gene has CDR1 LNHNV and CDR2 YYDKDF (reference sequence). The CDR3 DNA sequence: TGTGCCACCAGCCGAGGCCGGACAGGGTTACATCAGCCCCAGCATTTT. This gives the protein CATSRGRTGLHQPQHF.

Here the CDR3 DNA reads TGCGCCAGCAGCCCCACTGGGGGGAATACTGAAGCTTTCTTT. Translating gives CASSPTGGNTEAFF. The rearrangement links TRBV4-3 to TRBJ1-1; D may be TRBD1 (5 bases). This CDR3 has 14 amino acids. The V gene's germline CDR1 is LGHNA and CDR2 YSLEER. V was clipped by 4 bases and J by 5 bases, with 14 bases between them.

The gene calls are TRBV11-2 and TRBJ2-1; D is ambiguous. The CDR3 consists of 14 residues. CDR1 and CDR2 (germline): SGHAT, FQNNGV. Trimming left V 3 bases short and J 5 bases short, with 11 bases between. The CDR3 DNA reads as TGTGCCAGCAGCTTGAATTGGCCTGACAATGAGCAGTTCTTC. Amino acids: CASSLNWPDNEQFF.

V and J are TRBV29-1 and TRBJ1-2; D might be TRBD1 (6 bases). Trimming took 4 bases from V and 2 from J, leaving 11 bases between them. This CDR3 has 13 residues. Germline CDR1 and CDR2: SQVTM and ANQGSEA. This CDR3 reads CSVVRGLNYGYTF. CDR3 sequence (DNA): TGCAGCGTTGTTCGGGGGCTGAACTATGGCTACACCTTC.

The chain links TRBV29-1 to TRBJ2-3; no definite D call. V was trimmed by 8 bases and J by 3 bases, leaving 15 bases between them. Per the germline V gene, CDR1 is SQVTM and CDR2 is ANQGSEA. The CDR3 covers 13 residues. CDR3 region: CSTRAEGTDTQYF. The CDR3, as DNA: TGCAGCACCCGGGCAGAAGGAACAGATACGCAGTATTTT.

This clone has only a few counts. This sequence joins TRBV6-5 and TRBJ1-6; the D is unclear. The ends were cut back, 6 bases at V and 10 bases at J, with 10 bases in the middle. Germline V gene sequence: CDR1 MNHEY, CDR2 SVGAGI. CDR3 length: 12 residues. CDR3 amino acids: CASRQYESPLHF. CDR3 in DNA: TGTGCCAGCAGACAGTACGAGTCACCCCTCCACTTT.

This clone is a singleton in its sample. This chain joins TRBV7-2 and TRBJ2-5; the D gene is possibly TRBD2 (6 bases). The CDR3 loop spans 15 amino acids. Germline lookup yields CDR1 SGHTA and CDR2 FQGNSA. V lost 5 bases, J lost 0 bases, and 13 bases lay in between. The CDR3 reads CASSHPGLDQETQYF. The CDR3 coding sequence is TGTGCCAGCAGCCATCCGGGACTCGACCAAGAGACCCAGTACTTC. The full variable domain, completed using reference TRBV7-2 and TRBJ2-5, is GAGVSQSPSNKVTEKGKDVELRCDPISGHTALYWYRQSLGQGLEFLIYFQGNSAPDKSGLPSDRFSAERTGGSVSTLTIQRTQQEDSAVYLCASSHPGLDQETQYFGPGTRLLVL.